Here is one T cell receptor (beta chain) with its context. What it recognizes is unknown. Primers included in the PCR were 60 Vbeta and 13 Jbeta primers. Sequenced by immunoSEQ multiplex PCR; TCRdb stores in-frame clones only, minus some. This table has approximately 190,000 clones, about four fifths appearing once. Germline V gene lookup returns CDR1 SGHNT and CDR2 YYREEE (reference sequence). Trimming took 6 bases from V and 1 from J, leaving 13 bases between them. This CDR3 has 15 residues. The data stem from a study of cytomegalovirus exposure and HLA in healthy donors. Study as a whole: The early release's HLA-typed donors yielded tens of millions of unique TCRs.

Findings of the study overall: With high specificity and sensitivity, the classifier reportedly diagnosed cytomegalovirus status. It was likely that a cluster of highly shared sequence variants was a sequencing artifact.

The receptor's source is a woman between 45 and 60 years old in good health and CMV-seropositive. The rearrangement joins TRBV5-4 to TRBJ2-2; D possibly corresponds to TRBD1 (6 bases). Sequenced material: PBMCs. This CDR3 reads CASTLDRLNTGELFF. DNA of the CDR3: TGTGCCAGCACTTTAGACAGGCTGAACACCGGGGAGCTGTTTTTT.